What follows is one T cell receptor (beta chain) and its context. Antigen unknown. The entry originates in a study of identical twins. TCRdb used MiXCR to reprocess the 5' RACE reads, holding one entry per CDR3 protein. Seen here are hundreds of thousands of distinct CDR3 sequences, 7.1% observed once, and the top ten hold less than 2%. Whole-study results and caveats: Among beta out-of-frame sequences, excess sharing between twins appeared weaker.

These data are also associated with another study on yellow fever vaccine responses in identical twins.

This clonotype was sampled from a woman aged 18-30 years in good health. The sequenced material came from PBMCs.

Here the CDR3 reads CASRIGDLNTGELFF. The DNA of the CDR3 is TGTGCCAGCAGAATAGGGGACCTGAACACCGGGGAGCTGTTTTTT. The rearrangement links TRBV9 to TRBJ2-2; D tentatively reads TRBD1 or TRBD2 (5 bases each). Germline V gene data show CDR1 as SGDLS and CDR2 as YYNGEE. The CDR3 has 15 amino acids. V dropped 5 bases and J dropped 1 base, with 12 bases sitting between them.